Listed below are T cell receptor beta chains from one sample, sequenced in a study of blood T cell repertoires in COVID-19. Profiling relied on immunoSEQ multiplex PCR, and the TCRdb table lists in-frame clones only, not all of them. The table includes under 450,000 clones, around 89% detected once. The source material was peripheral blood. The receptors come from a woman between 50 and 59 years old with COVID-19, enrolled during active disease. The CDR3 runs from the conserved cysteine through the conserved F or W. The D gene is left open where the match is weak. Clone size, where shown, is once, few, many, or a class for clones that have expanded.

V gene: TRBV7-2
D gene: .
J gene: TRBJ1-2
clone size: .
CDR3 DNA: TGTGCCAGCAACACCTTCGGGAGGGAAGAGGGCTACACCTTC
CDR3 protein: CASNTFGREEGYTF

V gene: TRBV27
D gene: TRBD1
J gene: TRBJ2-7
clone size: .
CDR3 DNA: TGTGCCAGCAGTCTTAACGGCGGGACAGGTACCTACGAGCAGTACTTC
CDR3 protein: CASSLNGGTGTYEQYF

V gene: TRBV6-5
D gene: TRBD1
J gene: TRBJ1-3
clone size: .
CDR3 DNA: TGTGCCAGCAGGGTGGGACAGGGGGGAAACACCATATATTTT
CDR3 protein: CASRVGQGGNTIYF

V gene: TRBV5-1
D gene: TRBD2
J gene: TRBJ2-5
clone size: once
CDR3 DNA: TGCGCCAGCAGACCAGGACTAGCGGGGGAGACCCAGTACTTC
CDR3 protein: CASRPGLAGETQYF

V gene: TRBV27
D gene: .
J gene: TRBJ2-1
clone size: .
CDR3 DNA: TGTGCCAGCAGTCCGCGGGGGCCTACAGATAATGAGCAGTTCTTC
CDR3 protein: CASSPRGPTDNEQFF

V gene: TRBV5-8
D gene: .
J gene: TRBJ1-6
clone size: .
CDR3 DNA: TGTGCCAGCAGCTATAGAGGGAATTCACCCCTCCACTTT
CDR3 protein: CASSYRGNSPLHF

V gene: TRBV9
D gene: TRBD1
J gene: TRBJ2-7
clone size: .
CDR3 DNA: TGTGCCAGCAGCGTAGAACAGGGGGCCTCCTACGAGCAGTACTTC
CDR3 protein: CASSVEQGASYEQYF

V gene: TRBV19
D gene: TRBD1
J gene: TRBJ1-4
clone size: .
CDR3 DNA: TGTGCCAGTAGTGCACAGGGGACAACTAATGAAAAACTGTTTTTT
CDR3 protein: CASSAQGTTNEKLFF

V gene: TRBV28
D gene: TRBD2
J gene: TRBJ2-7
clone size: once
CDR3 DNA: TGTGCCAGCAGTTACGACGGGGGGTATGAGCAGTACTTC
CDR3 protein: CASSYDGGYEQYF

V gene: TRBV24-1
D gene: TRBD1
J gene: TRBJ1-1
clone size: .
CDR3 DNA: TGTGCCACCAGTGCAGGGGGCAGGACTGAAGCTTTCTTT
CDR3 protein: CATSAGGRTEAFF

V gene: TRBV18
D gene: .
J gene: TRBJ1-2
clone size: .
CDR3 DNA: TGTGCCAGCTCACCTGGAGACAGTAGTCTCTATGGCTACACCTTC
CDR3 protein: CASSPGDSSLYGYTF

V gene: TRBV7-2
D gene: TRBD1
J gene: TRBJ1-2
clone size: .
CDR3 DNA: TGTGCCAGCAGCAAGGGGGACAGGGGCGACTATGGCTACACCTTC
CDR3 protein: CASSKGDRGDYGYTF

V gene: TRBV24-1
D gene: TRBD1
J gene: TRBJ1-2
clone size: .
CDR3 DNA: TGTGCCACCAGTGACCAGACAGGGGGGGACGCTGAGGGGTATGGCTACACCTTC
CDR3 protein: CATSDQTGGDAEGYGYTF

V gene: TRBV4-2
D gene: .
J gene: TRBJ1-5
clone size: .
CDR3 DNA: TGTGCCAGCAGCCAAGCCCCCCATAGCAATCAGCCCCAGCATTTT
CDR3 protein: CASSQAPHSNQPQHF

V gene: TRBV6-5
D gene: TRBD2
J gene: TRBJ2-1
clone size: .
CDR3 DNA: TGTGCCAGCAGTACCCAGCGGGGGACCTACAATGAGCAGTTCTTC
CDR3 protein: CASSTQRGTYNEQFF

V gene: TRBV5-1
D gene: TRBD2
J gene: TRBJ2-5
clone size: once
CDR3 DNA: TGCGCCAGCAGCCCGGGCTCCCTAGCGGGGGGGCAAGAGACCCAGTACTTC
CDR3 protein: CASSPGSLAGGQETQYF

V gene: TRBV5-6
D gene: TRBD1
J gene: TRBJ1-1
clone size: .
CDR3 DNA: TGTGCCAGCAGCGGACAGGGGGAAAAGGGTGAAGCTTTCTTT
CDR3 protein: CASSGQGEKGEAFF

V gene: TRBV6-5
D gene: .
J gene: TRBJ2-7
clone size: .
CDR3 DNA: TGTGCCAGCACCGACGACTGGATTTACGAGCAGTACTTC
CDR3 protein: CASTDDWIYEQYF

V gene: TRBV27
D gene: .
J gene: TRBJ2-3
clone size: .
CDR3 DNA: TGTGCCACCGGGATACCCTCGGGTGACCCGTTTCGAGATACGCAGTATTTT
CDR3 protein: CATGIPSGDPFRDTQYF

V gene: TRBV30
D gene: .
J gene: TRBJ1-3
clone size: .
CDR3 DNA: TGTGCCTGGAGTGTAGCGGCTAGCTCTGGAAACACCATATATTTT
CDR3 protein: CAWSVAASSGNTIYF

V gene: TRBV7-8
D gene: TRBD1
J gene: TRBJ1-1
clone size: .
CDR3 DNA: TGTGCCAGCAGCCCAGACAGGGACGTGAACACTGAAGCTTTCTTT
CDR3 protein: CASSPDRDVNTEAFF

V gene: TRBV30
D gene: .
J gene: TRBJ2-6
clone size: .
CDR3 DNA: TGTGCCTGGAGGCTGGAGCCTGGGGCCAACGTCCTGACTTTC
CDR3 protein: CAWRLEPGANVLTF

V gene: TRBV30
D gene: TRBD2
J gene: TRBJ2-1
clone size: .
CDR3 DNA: TGTGCCTGGAGTCGTAGTAGCGGGGGACCAGTGGATGAGCAGTTCTTC
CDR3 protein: CAWSRSSGGPVDEQFF

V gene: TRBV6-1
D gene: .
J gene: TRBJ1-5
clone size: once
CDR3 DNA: TGTGCCAGCAGTGAAACAGGACATAGCAATCAGCCCCAGCATTTT
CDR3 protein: CASSETGHSNQPQHF

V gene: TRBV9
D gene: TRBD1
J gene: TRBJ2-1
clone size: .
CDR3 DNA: TGTGCCAGCAGTGTACAGGGGCCGGGCAATGAGCAGTTCTTC
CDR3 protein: CASSVQGPGNEQFF

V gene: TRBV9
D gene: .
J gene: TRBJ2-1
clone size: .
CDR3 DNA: TGTGCCAGCAGCGTAGTAGGGGAGGTCGAGCAGTTCTTC
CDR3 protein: CASSVVGEVEQFF

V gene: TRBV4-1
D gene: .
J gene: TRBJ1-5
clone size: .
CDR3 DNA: TGCGCCAGCAGCGGCGTTGGGACACCCAATCAGCCCCAGCATTTT
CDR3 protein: CASSGVGTPNQPQHF

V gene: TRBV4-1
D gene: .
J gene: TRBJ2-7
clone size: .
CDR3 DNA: TGCGCCAGCAGCCAAAGTACCCAGAGGGGGTACGAGCAGTACTTC
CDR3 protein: CASSQSTQRGYEQYF

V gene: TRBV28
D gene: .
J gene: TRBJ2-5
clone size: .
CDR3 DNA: TGTGCCAGCAGCCCTTCCGGGATCGAAGGTGCCCAGTACTTC
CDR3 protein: CASSPSGIEGAQYF

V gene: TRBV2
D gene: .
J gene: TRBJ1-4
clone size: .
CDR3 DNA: TGTGCCAGCAGTCCTACCCGGCGGACTAATGAAAAACTGTTTTTT
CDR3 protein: CASSPTRRTNEKLFF

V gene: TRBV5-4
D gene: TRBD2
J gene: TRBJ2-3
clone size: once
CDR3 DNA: TGTGCCAGCAGCTTGGCAATAGCGGGGGGAGATACGCAGTATTTT
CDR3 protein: CASSLAIAGGDTQYF

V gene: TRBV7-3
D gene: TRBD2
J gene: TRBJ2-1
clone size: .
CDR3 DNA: TGTGCCAGCAGCTCCCTGAGCGGGGGCTACAATGAGCAGTTCTTC
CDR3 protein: CASSSLSGGYNEQFF

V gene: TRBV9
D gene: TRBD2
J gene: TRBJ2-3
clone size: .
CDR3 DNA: TGTGCCAGCAGCTCGACTAGCGGGGGAACAGATACGCAGTATTTT
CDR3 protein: CASSSTSGGTDTQYF

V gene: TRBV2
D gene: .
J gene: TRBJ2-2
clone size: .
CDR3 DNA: TGTGCCAGCAGCGAGACAAGGGGGATGGGGACCGGGGAGCTGTTTTTT
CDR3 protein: CASSETRGMGTGELFF

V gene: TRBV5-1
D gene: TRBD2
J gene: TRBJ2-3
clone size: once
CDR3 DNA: TGCGCCAGCAGCGACGGACTAGCGGGGGTTCCAGATACGCAGTATTTT
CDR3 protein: CASSDGLAGVPDTQYF

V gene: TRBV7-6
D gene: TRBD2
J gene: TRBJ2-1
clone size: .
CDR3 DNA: TGTGCCAGCAGCTTAAGGAGCGGGGGGATCTCCTACAATGAGCAGTTCTTC
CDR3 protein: CASSLRSGGISYNEQFF

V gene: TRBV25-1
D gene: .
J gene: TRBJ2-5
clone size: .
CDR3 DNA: TGTGCCAGCAGTGATCGGGACTGGTCGCAAGAGACCCAGTACTTC
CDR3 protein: CASSDRDWSQETQYF

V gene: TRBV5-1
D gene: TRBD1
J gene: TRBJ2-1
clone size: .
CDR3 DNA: TGCGCCAGCAGCCCCCGGCAGGGGGCAATACCCAATGAGCAGTTCTTC
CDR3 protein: CASSPRQGAIPNEQFF

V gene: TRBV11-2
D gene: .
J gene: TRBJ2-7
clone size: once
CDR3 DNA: TGTGCCAGCAGCTACGCGGGGGCACTCGACTACGAGCAGTACTTC
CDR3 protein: CASSYAGALDYEQYF

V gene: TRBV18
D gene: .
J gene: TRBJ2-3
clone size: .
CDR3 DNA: TGTGCCAGCTCACCTTCTCGGGACTCCGTCGATACGCAGTATTTT
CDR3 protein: CASSPSRDSVDTQYF

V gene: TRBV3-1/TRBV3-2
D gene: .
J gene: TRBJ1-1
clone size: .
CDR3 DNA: TGTGCCAGCAGCCTACTAGGCGAGGAAGCTTTCTTT
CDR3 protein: CASSLLGEEAFF

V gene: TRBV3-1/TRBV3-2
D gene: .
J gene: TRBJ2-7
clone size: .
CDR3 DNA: TGTGCCAGCAGCCAAGGGGTCGGAGTCCCCGAGCAGTACTTC
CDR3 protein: CASSQGVGVPEQYF

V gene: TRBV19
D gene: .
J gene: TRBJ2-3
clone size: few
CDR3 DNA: TGTGCCAGTAGTATTGGGGGGGCGCGACGAGTAGATACGCAGTATTTT
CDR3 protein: CASSIGGARRVDTQYF

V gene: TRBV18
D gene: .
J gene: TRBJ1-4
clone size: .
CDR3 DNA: TGTGCCAGCTCACCACCGGACAACGGTGAAAAACTGTTTTTT
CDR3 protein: CASSPPDNGEKLFF

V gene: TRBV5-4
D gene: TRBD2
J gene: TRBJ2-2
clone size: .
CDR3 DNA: TGTGCCAGCAGCGTGGGAGGGTCCGTGTGGAACACCGGGGAGCTGTTTTTT
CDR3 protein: CASSVGGSVWNTGELFF